Listed here are 19 T cell receptor beta chains from one sample, sequenced in a study of beta chain features in type 1 diabetes. General observations from the study: Type 1 diabetes patients showed a moderate but significant shortening of TCRB CDR3s in all four CD4+ subsets.

The investigators reverse transcribed all of the isolated RNA, so they sequenced expressed TCRB transcripts. Repertoires were generated with immunoSEQ multiplex PCR, while TCRdb's copy carries only in-frame clones and drops some. The repertoire includes about 700,000 clones, roughly 12% of them detected once, and 0.02% to 0.025% sits in the top ten. These receptors have no identified antigens. Sequenced input: naive CD4+ T cells from blood. The receptors here all came from a man younger than 35 with type 1 diabetes.

The J gene is TRBJ1-6, the V gene TRBV7-2; D uncertain. The V and J ends lost 4 bases and 4 bases respectively, with 2 bases between them. Germline V gene sequence: CDR1 SGHTA, CDR2 FQGNSA. This CDR3 spans 12 amino acids. CDR3 nucleotides: TGTGCCAGCAGCTCTTATAATTCACCCCTCCACTTT. Its translation is CASSSYNSPLHF.

V usage is TRBV15 and J usage is TRBJ2-1; 9 positions agree with TRBD2. Germline V gene sequence: CDR1 LNHNV, CDR2 YYDKDF (reference sequence). This CDR3 contains 17 residues. V gave up 0 bases and J gave up 2 bases; unmatched junction bases: 5. CDR3 DNA: TGTGCCACCAGCAGAGAATTGGCGGGGGGGACCTACAATGAGCAGTTCTTC. The encoded protein is CATSRELAGGTYNEQFF. Based on the CDR3 plus reference TRBV15 and TRBJ2-1, the full variable domain is DAMVIQNPRYQVTQFGKPVTLSCSQTLNHNVMYWYQQKSSQAPKLLFHYYDKDFNNEADTPDNFQSRRPNTSFCFLDIRSPGLGDTAMYLCATSRELAGGTYNEQFFGPGTRLTVL.

This clone was detected only a few times. The CDR3 region is CASSVATQVYGEQFF. CDR3 in DNA: TGTGCCAGCAGCGTAGCGACTCAAGTATACGGTGAGCAGTTCTTC. The rearrangement links TRBV9 to TRBJ2-1; the D is unclear. From germline, CDR1 is SGDLS and CDR2 YYNGEE. V was trimmed by 0 bases and J by 9 bases, leaving 16 bases between them. The CDR3 is 15 residues long.

This chain links TRBV29-1 with TRBJ2-1; the D gene is possibly TRBD2 (5 bases). CDR3 size: 15 residues. Germline V CDR1 and CDR2: SQVTM, ANQGSEA. Trimming pared 3 bases from V and 0 bases from J, leaving 12 bases between. In nucleotides, the CDR3 is TGCAGCGTTGAGCGCGGGTGGGGCTCCTACAATGAGCAGTTCTTC. Translating gives CSVERGWGSYNEQFF.

Worth noting for this clone: In the same sample, other DNA sequences code for this CDR3. This rearrangement joins TRBV7-3 to TRBJ1-2; TRBD1 matches at 7 bases. Germline-derived CDR1 and CDR2 are SGHTA and FQGTGA. The trim removed 5 bases at V and 3 bases at J, leaving 3 bases unmatched. This CDR3 comprises 13 residues. The CDR3 sequence: CASSPQGDYGYTF. CDR3 nucleotides: TGTGCCAGCAGCCCTCAGGGGGACTATGGCTACACCTTC.

This clone occurred a few times. This chain uses TRBV29-1 with TRBJ2-7; weak D call: TRBD2 (5 bases). V lost 5 bases, J lost 0 bases, and 8 bases lay in between. CDR1 and CDR2 from the germline V gene are SQVTM and ANQGSEA. The CDR3 length is 12 residues. Here the CDR3 DNA reads TGCAGCGTTCGTGGGAGCTCCTACGAGCAGTACTTC. Its protein is CSVRGSSYEQYF.

This clone was observed a few times. The chain links TRBV29-1 to TRBJ1-2; the match to TRBD1 covers 10 bases. Germline CDR1 and CDR2: SQVTM and ANQGSEA. V gave up 7 bases and J gave up 8 bases; unmatched junction bases: 16. The CDR3 length is 15 residues. This CDR3 reads CSAGGPTGGSHGYTF. CDR3 DNA sequence: TGCAGCGCTGGGGGCCCGACAGGGGGCTCCCACGGCTACACCTTC.

The chain recombines TRBV6-5 with TRBJ2-5; tentatively, D is TRBD1 (7 bases). This CDR3 comprises 15 residues. Germline CDR1 is MNHEY and CDR2 is SVGAGI. Deletions cut 5 bases from V and 1 base from J, with 14 bases between. The CDR3 loop is CASSTRGDTQETQYF. The CDR3 region has the DNA TGTGCCAGCAGTACCAGGGGGGACACCCAAGAGACCCAGTACTTC.

The chain uses TRBV27 and TRBJ2-1; 7 bases are shared with TRBD1. Trimming took 7 bases from V and 1 from J; bases not matched to a gene: 4. The germline V gene encodes CDR1 MNHEY and CDR2 SMNVEV (reference sequence). The CDR3 is 14 amino acids. CDR3 sequence (DNA): TGTGCCAGCAACCGACAGGGATCCTACAATGAGCAGTTCTTC. As protein: CASNRQGSYNEQFF.

The chain recombines TRBV6-5 with TRBJ1-6; tentative D call: TRBD1 (5 bases). CDR3 size: 15 residues. The V gene lost 6 bases and the J gene lost 8 bases, with 17 bases spanning the gap. Germline CDR1 is MNHEY and CDR2 is SVGAGI. The CDR3 here is CASSRSGGRDSPLHF. As DNA, the CDR3 is TGTGCCAGCAGCCGCTCGGGGGGTCGGGATTCACCCCTCCACTTT.

This clone was detected a few times. The V gene is TRBV10-3, the J gene TRBJ2-7; D may be TRBD2 (5 bases). V gave up 7 bases and J gave up 5 bases, with 15 bases separating them. Per germline, CDR1 ENHRY and CDR2 SYGVKD. The CDR3 covers 13 residues. The DNA of the CDR3 is TGTGCCATCACCAAACATGACGGGGACGAGCAGTACTTC. It codes for CAITKHDGDEQYF.

The V and J genes are TRBV7-6 and TRBJ1-5; D remains ambiguous. Looked up from germline, CDR1 is SGHVS and CDR2 is FNYEAQ. V lost 2 bases and J lost 5, with 13 bases in between. The length of the CDR3 is 15 residues. CDR3 nucleotides: TGTGCCAGCAGCTTATCCCATCTCGGGGATCAGCCCCAGCATTTT. This codes for CASSLSHLGDQPQHF. Drawing the rest from reference TRBV7-6 and TRBJ1-5, the complete variable domain is GAGVSQSPRYKVTKRGQDVALRCDPISGHVSLYWYRQALGQGPEFLTYFNYEAQQDKSGLPNDRFSAERPEGSISTLTIQRTEQRDSAMYRCASSLSHLGDQPQHFGDGTRLSIL.

This sequence joins TRBV9 and TRBJ1-2; perhaps TRBD1 as D (5 bases). The CDR3 loop spans 15 amino acids. Germline lookup yields CDR1 SGDLS and CDR2 YYNGEE. V dropped 0 bases and J dropped 4 bases, with 13 bases sitting between them. The CDR3 sequence is CASSVGRAPFYGYTF. For the CDR3, the DNA is TGTGCCAGCAGCGTAGGCAGGGCGCCCTTCTATGGCTACACCTTC.

This rearrangement joins TRBV7-2 to TRBJ2-3; D may be TRBD2 (5 bases). The CDR3 is 11 residues long. The V end lost 2 bases, the J end lost 10 bases, and 7 bases lay between the germline ends. Germline V gene data show CDR1 as SGHTA and CDR2 as FQGNSA. The CDR3 reads CASSLSEAQYF. In DNA form, the CDR3 reads TGTGCCAGCAGCTTATCGGAGGCGCAGTATTTT. Complete variable domain (other parts from reference TRBV7-2 and TRBJ2-3): GAGVSQSPSNKVTEKGKDVELRCDPISGHTALYWYRQSLGQGLEFLIYFQGNSAPDKSGLPSDRFSAERTGGSVSTLTIQRTQQEDSAVYLCASSLSEAQYFGPGTRLTVL.

The table lists this clone with a few counts. Its ends do not fully match the called genes, so a read error is possible. This chain connects TRBV30 to TRBJ2-1, with D perhaps TRBD2 (5 bases). The germline CDR1 and CDR2 sequences are GTSNPN and SVGIG (reference sequence). CDR3 length: 11 amino acids. CDR3 sequence reads: CARSGYNEQFF. CDR3 nucleotide sequence: TGTGCCCGGAGCGGCTACAATGAGCAGTTCTTC.

The V and J genes are TRBV4-1 and TRBJ1-5; unclear D gene. The V gene lost 1 base and the J gene lost 6 bases, with 13 bases spanning the gap. The CDR3 has 15 amino acids. The germline gives CDR1 MGHRA, CDR2 YSYEKL. This CDR3 is CASSQARSSLQPQHF. The CDR3 DNA is TGCGCCAGCAGCCAAGCTCGCAGTTCCCTTCAGCCCCAGCATTTT.

This clone has a handful of counts. The V call is TRBV30, the J call TRBJ1-5; the D is unclear. V shed 2 bases and J shed 0 bases, with 11 bases lying between them. The CDR3 extends over 15 amino acids. Looked up from germline, CDR1 is GTSNPN and CDR2 is SVGIG (reference sequence). CDR3 nucleotide sequence: TGTGCCTGGAGTCCCCGGACGGCTAGCAATCAGCCCCAGCATTTT. Its translation: CAWSPRTASNQPQHF.

This clone showed up just a few times. The CDR3, as DNA: TGTGCCAGCAGTCGGGGGACTAGCGGTCCCTACGAGCAGTACTTC. Translated: CASSRGTSGPYEQYF. This sequence joins TRBV6-5 and TRBJ2-7, with 11 nucleotides matching TRBD2. The CDR3 extends over 15 amino acids. With V trimmed by 5 bases and J by 2 bases, 5 bases remained unmatched. Germline lookup yields CDR1 MNHEY and CDR2 SVGAGI.

There are a few counts of this clone. The chain has TRBV10-2 and TRBJ1-2; 7 bases are a match to TRBD1. V was clipped by 6 bases and J by 0 bases; unmatched bases: 13. The CDR3 runs to 17 residues. Germline loops: CDR1 WSHSY, CDR2 SAAADI. The CDR3 loop is CASRGTEALYANYGYTF. The CDR3 DNA reads as TGCGCCAGCAGGGGGACAGAAGCACTTTACGCTAACTATGGCTACACCTTC.